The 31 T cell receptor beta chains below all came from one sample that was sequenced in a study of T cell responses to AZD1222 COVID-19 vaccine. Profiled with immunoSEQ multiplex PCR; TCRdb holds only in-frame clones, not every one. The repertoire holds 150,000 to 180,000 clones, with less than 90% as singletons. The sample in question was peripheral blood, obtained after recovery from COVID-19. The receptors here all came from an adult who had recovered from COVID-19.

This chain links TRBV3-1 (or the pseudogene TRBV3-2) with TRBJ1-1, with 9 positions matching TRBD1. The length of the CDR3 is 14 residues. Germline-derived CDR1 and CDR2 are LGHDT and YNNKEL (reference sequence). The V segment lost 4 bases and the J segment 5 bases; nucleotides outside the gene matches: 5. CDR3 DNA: TGTGCCAGCAGCCCGGACAGGGGTTGGACTGAAGCTTTCTTT. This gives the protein CASSPDRGWTEAFF.

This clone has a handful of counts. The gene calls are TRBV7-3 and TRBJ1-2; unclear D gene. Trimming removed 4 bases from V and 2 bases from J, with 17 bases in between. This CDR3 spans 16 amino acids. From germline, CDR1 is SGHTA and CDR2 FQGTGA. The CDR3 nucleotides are TGTGCCAGCAGCTCGCAGTCGGGCCCAAAAAACTATGGCTACACCTTC. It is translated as CASSSQSGPKNYGYTF.

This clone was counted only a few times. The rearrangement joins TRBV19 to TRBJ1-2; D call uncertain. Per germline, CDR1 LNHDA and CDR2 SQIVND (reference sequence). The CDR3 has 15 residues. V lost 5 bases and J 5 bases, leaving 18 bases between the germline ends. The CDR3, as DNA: TGTGCCAGTAGTTTGGGTTTGGAGGCCTGGTATGGCTACACCTTC. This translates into CASSLGLEAWYGYTF.

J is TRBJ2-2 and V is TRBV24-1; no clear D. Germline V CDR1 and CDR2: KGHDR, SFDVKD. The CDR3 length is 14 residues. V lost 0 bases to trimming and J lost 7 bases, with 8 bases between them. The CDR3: CATSDLRFGGELFF. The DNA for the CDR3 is TGTGCCACCAGTGATTTGAGATTTGGCGGGGAGCTGTTTTTT.

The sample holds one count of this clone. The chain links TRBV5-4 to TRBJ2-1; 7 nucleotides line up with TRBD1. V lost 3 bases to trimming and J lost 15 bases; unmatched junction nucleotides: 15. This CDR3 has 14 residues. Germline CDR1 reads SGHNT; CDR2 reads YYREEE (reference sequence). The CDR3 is CASSWGQTTRDLFF. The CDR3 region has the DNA TGTGCCAGCAGCTGGGGACAGACGACCAGAGATCTGTTCTTC.

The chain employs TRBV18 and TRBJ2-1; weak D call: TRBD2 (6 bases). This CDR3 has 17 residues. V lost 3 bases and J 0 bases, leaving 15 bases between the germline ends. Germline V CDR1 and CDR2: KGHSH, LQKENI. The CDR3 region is CASSPGERVPSYNEQFF. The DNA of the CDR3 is TGTGCCAGCTCACCGGGCGAGCGGGTCCCCTCCTACAATGAGCAGTTCTTC. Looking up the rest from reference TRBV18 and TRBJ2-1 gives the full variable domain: NAGVMQNPRHLVRRRGQEARLRCSPMKGHSHVYWYRQLPEEGLKFMVYLQKENIIDESGMPKERFSAEFPKEGPSILRIQQVVRGDSAAYFCASSPGERVPSYNEQFFGPGTRLTVL.

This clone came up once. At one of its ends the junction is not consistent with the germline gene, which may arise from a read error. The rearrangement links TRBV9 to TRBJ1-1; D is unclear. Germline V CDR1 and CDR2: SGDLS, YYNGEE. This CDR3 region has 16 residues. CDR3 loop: CASSVDSRPPNAEAFF. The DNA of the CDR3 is TGTGCCAGCAGCGTAGACTCCCGGCCTCCGAACGCTGAAGCTTTCTTT.

For the CDR3, the DNA is TGTGCCAGCAGCCAAGGGGGGGCGGGAGACCAAGAGACCCAGTACTTC. It translates to CASSQGGAGDQETQYF. This chain joins TRBV4-2 and TRBJ2-5; D perhaps matches TRBD2 (7 bases). The CDR3 totals 16 residues. CDR1 LGHNA and CDR2 YNFKEQ come from the germline V gene. V was cut by 1 base and J by 0 bases, with 12 bases left in between.

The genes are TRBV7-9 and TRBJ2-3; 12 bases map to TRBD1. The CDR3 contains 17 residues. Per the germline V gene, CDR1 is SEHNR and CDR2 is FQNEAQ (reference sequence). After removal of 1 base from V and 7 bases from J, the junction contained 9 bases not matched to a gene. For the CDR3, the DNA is TGTGCCAGCAGCTTAGAAGAAGGGGACAGGGGGCTGTATACGCAGTATTTT. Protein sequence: CASSLEEGDRGLYTQYF. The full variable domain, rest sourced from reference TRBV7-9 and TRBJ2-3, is DTGVSQNPRHKITKRGQNVTFRCDPISEHNRLYWYRQTLGQGPEFLTYFQNEAQLEKSRLLSDRFSAERPKGSFSTLEIQRTEQGDSAMYLCASSLEEGDRGLYTQYFGPGTRLTVL.

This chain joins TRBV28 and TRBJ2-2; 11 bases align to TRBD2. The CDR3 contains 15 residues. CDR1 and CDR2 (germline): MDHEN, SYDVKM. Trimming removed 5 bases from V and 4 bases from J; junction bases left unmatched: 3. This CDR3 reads CASSRLAGRTGELFF. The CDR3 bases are TGTGCCAGCAGTCGACTAGCGGGACGCACCGGGGAGCTGTTTTTT.

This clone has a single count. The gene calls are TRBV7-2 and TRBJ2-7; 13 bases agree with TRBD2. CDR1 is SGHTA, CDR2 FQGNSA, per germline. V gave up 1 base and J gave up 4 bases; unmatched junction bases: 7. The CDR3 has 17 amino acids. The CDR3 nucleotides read TGTGCCAGCAGCTTAGGGACTAGCGGGAGCAAGGGATACGAGCAGTACTTC. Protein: CASSLGTSGSKGYEQYF.

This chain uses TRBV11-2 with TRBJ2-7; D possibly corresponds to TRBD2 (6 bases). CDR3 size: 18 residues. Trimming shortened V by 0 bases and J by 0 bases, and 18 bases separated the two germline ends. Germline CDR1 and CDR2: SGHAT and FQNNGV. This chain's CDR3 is CASSLEASRDSSSYEQYF. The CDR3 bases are TGTGCCAGCAGCTTAGAAGCCTCTAGGGACTCCAGCTCCTACGAGCAGTACTTC.

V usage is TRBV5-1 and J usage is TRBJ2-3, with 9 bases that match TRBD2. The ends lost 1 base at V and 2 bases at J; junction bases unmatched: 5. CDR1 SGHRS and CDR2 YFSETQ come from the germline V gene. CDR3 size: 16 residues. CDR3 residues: CASSLMSGGFTDTQYF. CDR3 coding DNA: TGCGCCAGCAGCTTGATGAGCGGGGGGTTCACAGATACGCAGTATTTT.

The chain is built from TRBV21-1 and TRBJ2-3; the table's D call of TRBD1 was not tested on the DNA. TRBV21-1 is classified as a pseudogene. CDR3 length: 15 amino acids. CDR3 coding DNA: TGTGCCAGCAGCAGCGACAGAAATGCCACAGATACGCAGTATTTT. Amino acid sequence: CASSSDRNATDTQYF.

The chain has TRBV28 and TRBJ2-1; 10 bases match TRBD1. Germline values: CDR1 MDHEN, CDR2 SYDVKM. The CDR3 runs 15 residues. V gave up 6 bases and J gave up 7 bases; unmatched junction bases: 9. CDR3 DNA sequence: TGTGCCAGCAGCATCATTGGGACAGGGGAGAATGAGCAGTTCTTC. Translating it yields CASSIIGTGENEQFF.

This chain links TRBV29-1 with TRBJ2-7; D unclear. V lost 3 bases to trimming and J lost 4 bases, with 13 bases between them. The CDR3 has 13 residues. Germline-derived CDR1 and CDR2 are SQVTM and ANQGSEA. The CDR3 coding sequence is TGCAGCGTTGATGAAGGTTTTGGATACGAGCAGTACTTC. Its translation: CSVDEGFGYEQYF.

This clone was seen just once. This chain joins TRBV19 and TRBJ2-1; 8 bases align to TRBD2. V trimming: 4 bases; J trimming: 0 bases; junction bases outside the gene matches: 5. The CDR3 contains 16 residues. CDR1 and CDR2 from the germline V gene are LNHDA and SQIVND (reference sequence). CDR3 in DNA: TGTGCCAGTAGTAGTTGGAGCGGGAGCTCCTACAATGAGCAGTTCTTC. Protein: CASSSWSGSSYNEQFF.

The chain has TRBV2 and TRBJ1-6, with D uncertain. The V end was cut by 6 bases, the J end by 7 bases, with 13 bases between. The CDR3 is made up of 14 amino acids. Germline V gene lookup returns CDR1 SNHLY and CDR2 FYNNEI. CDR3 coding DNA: TGTGCCAGCAGAGACGGCCAGAACAATTCACCCCTCCACTTT. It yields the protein CASRDGQNNSPLHF.

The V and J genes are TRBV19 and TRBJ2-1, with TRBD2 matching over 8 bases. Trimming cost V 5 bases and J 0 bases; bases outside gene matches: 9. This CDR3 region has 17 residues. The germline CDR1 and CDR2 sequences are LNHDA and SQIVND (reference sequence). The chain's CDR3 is CASSLRLAGSSYNEQFF. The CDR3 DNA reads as TGTGCCAGTAGTCTTCGATTAGCGGGGAGCTCCTACAATGAGCAGTTCTTC.

The CDR3 DNA sequence: TGTGCCAGCAGCTCCGGGACGGCCGGGACCCAGTACTTC. Protein sequence: CASSSGTAGTQYF. This chain links TRBV7-3 with TRBJ2-5; either TRBD1 or TRBD2 may supply D (5 bases each). CDR1 is SGHTA and CDR2 is FQGTGA in the germline V gene. This CDR3 comprises 13 residues. V lost 4 bases and J 7 bases, leaving 13 bases between the germline ends.

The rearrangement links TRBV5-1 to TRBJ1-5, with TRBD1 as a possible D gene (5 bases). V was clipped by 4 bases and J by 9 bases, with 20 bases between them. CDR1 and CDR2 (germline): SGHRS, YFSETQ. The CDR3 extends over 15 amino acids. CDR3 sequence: CASSPASGGQGPQHF. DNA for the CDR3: TGCGCCAGCAGCCCGGCTAGTGGGGGTCAAGGGCCCCAGCATTTT.

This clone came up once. CDR3 sequence (DNA): TGTGCCAGCAGCGGGAAAGGTTTTTTCGGCAATGAGCAGTTCTTC. Its protein product is CASSGKGFFGNEQFF. This chain joins TRBV5-4 and TRBJ2-1; D is unclear. Trimming cost V 4 bases and J 6 bases, with 17 bases left between them. This CDR3 has 15 amino acids. Germline lookup yields CDR1 SGHNT and CDR2 YYREEE (reference sequence).

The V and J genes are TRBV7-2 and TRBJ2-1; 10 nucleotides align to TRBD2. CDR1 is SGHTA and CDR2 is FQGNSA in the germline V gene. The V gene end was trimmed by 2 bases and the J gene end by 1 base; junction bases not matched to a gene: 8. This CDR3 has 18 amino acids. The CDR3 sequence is CASSLQAGGRGSYNEQFF. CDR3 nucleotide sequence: TGTGCCAGCAGCTTACAAGCGGGGGGGCGTGGGTCCTACAATGAGCAGTTCTTC.

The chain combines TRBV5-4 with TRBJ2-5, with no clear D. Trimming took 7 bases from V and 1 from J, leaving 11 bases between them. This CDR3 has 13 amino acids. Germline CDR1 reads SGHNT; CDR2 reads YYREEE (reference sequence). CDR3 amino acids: CASAAGFQETQYF. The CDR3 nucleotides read TGTGCCAGCGCTGCCGGGTTCCAAGAGACCCAGTACTTC.

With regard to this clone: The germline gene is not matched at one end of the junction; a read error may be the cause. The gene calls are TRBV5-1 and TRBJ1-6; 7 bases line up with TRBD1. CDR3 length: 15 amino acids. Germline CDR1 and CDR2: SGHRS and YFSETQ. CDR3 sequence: CASSLLGQLDSPLHF. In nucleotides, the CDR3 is TGCGCCAGCAGCTTGTTGGGACAGTTAGATTCACCTCTCCACTTT. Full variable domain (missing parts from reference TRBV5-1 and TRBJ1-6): KAGVTQTPRYLIKTRGQQVTLSCSPISGHRSVSWYQQTPGQGLQFLFEYFSETQRNKGNFPGRFSGRQFSNSRSEMNVSTLELGDSALYLCASSLLGQLDSPLHFGNGTRLTVT.

Here the CDR3 reads CASSPRERGTEAFF. CDR3 in DNA: TGTGCCAGCAGCCCCAGGGAAAGGGGCACTGAAGCTTTCTTT. The chain has TRBV6-5 and TRBJ1-1, with D perhaps matching TRBD1 (5 bases). Deletions cut 6 bases from V and 4 bases from J, with 15 bases between. This CDR3 region has 14 residues. Germline CDR1 and CDR2: MNHEY and SVGAGI.

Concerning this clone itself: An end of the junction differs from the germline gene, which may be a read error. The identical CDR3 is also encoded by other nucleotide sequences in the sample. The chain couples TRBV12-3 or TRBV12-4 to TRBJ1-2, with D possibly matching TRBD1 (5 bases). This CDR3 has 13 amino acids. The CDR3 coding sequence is TGTGCCAACCAGGAAGGGGTGAGCTATGGCTATACCTTC. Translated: CANQEGVSYGYTF.

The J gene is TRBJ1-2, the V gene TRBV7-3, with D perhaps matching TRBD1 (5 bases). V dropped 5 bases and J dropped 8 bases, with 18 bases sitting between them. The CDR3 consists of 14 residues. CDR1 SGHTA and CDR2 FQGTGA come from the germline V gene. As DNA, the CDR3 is TGTGCCAGCAGCCTTATGGAGGGTCGGGACGGCTACACCTTC. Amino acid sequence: CASSLMEGRDGYTF.

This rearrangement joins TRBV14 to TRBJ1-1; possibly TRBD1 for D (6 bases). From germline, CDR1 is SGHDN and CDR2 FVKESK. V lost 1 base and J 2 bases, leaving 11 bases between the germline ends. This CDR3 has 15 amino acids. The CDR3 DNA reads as TGTGCCAGCAGCCAAGCTCACAGGGATAACACTGAAGCTTTCTTT. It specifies CASSQAHRDNTEAFF.

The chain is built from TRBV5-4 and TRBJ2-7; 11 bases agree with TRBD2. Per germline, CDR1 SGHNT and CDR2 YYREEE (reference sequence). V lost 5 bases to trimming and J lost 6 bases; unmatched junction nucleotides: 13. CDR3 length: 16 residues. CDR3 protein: CASSSSGGPNRREQYF. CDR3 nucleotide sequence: TGTGCCAGCAGTTCTAGCGGGGGGCCCAATCGGCGCGAGCAGTACTTC.

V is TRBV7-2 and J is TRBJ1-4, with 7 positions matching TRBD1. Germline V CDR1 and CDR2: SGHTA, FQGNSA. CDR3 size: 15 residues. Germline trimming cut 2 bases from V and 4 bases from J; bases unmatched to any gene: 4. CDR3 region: CASSLWGQINEKLFF. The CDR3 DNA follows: TGTGCCAGCAGCTTATGGGGACAGATTAATGAAAAACTGTTTTTT.